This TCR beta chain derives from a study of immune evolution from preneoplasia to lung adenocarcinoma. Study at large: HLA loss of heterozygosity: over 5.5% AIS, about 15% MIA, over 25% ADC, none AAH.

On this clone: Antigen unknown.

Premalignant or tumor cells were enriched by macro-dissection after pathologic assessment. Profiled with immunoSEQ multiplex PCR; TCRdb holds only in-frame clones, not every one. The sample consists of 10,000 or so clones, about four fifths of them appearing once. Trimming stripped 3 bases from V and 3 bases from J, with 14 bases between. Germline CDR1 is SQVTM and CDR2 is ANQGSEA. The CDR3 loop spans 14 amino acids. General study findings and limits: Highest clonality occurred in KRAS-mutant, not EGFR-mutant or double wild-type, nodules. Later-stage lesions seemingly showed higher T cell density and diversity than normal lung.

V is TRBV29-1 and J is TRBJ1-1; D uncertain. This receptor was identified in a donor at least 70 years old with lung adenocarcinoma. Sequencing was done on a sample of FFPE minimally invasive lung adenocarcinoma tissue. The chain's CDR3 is CSVDRQASDTEAFF. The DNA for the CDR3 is TGCAGCGTTGATAGGCAGGCCTCAGACACTGAAGCTTTCTTT.